This TCR beta chain was captured in a study of early T cells in non-severe SARS-CoV-2 infection. The library protocol tagged individual cDNA molecules with unique molecular identifiers. TCRdb itself ran the 5' RACE reads through MiXCR, one entry per CDR3 protein. The sample includes 71,000 or so distinct CDR3 sequences, about an eighth of them seen just once. The germline V and J ends were trimmed by 3 bases and 0 bases, with 9 bases remaining between them. The CDR3 length is 14 residues. CDR1 PRHDT and CDR2 FYEKMQ come from the germline V gene (reference sequence). The table lists this clonotype with many counts.

The source is an adult who was a healthcare worker with PCR-confirmed SARS-CoV-2 infection or an uninfected control (not recorded which). What was sequenced was whole blood. The chain employs TRBV13 and TRBJ2-7, with TRBD2 as a possible D gene (6 bases). CDR3 nucleotides: TGTGCCAGCAGCTTTAGCGGAAGCTCCTACGAGCAGTACTTC. Protein sequence: CASSFSGSSYEQYF.